This T cell receptor beta chain was recovered during a study of T cell responses to AZD1222 COVID-19 vaccine. Study results and limitations: Following two doses of AZD1222, Spike-specific TCR breadth and depth rose. Reportedly, close to half of spike-specific TCRs are directed against unmutated variant regions. Among vaccine-associated CD4 TCRs, coverage spanned spike, with dominance at 160-218 and 743-854.

The CDR3 spans 13 residues. V was pared by 5 bases and J by 1 base, with 5 bases between. In germline, CDR1 is SEHNR, CDR2 FQNEAQ (reference sequence). The table came from immunoSEQ multiplex PCR; TCRdb's copy has only in-frame clones and leaves some out. The table lists approximately 110,000 clones, about 92% of them singletons, with 1% to 1.5% in the top ten. Regarding this clone: Its target is unknown.

V gene TRBV7-9 combines with J gene TRBJ1-4; D not certain. This receptor was identified in an adult in good health. The sequences come from peripheral blood, collected on day 0 of AZD1222 vaccination. The CDR3 nucleotides read TGTGCCAGCAGCCTCGGAACTAATGAAAAACTGTTTTTT. Amino acid sequence: CASSLGTNEKLFF.